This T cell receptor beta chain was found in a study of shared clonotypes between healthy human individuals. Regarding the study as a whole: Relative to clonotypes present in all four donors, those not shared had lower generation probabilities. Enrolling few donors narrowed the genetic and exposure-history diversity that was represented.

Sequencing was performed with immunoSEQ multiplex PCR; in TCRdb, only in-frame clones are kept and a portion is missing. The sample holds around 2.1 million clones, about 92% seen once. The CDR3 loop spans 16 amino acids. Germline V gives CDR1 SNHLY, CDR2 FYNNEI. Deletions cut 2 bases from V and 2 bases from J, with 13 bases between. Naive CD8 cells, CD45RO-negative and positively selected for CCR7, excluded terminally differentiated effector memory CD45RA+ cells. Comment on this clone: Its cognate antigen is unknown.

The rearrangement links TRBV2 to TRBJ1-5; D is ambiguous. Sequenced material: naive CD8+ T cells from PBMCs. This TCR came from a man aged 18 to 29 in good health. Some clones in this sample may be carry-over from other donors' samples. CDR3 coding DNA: TGTGCCAGCAGTGAAACCCGCAGATTTGGCAATCAGCCCCAGCATTTT. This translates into CASSETRRFGNQPQHF.